This T cell receptor (beta chain) comes out of a study of CD8+ T cells in alopecia areata. Study context: Oral tofacitinib (5 to 10 mg twice daily) was administered to treated patients. Patients in the study were on tofacitinib for 6 to 18 months, then off it for 6 months. Study-level findings and limits: It was less clear whether patients shared TCRs than it was in mice, possibly because of HLA.

V was clipped by 4 bases and J by 6 bases; unmatched bases: 8. Germline loops: CDR1 GTSNPN, CDR2 SVGIG (reference sequence). This CDR3 comprises 14 residues. Sequencing templates came from extracted RNA that was reverse transcribed into cDNA. Assay: immunoSEQ multiplex PCR; the TCRdb copy retains only in-frame clones and omits some. The profile shows approximately 59,000 clones, about 45% of them singletons. This clone was counted between two and nine times. Antigen specificity is unknown. This receptor was taken from a human donor with alopecia areata. The sequencing here drew on CD8+ T cells sorted from blood, taken at week 0. The rearrangement uses TRBV30 and TRBJ1-3; TRBD1 aligns across 8 bases. The CDR3 protein is CAWIQGARVNTIYF. CDR3 in DNA: TGTGCCTGGATCCAGGGGGCTCGTGTAAACACCATATATTTT.